A single sample gave rise to the 10 T cell receptor beta chains below, sequenced in a study of cytomegalovirus exposure and HLA in healthy donors. This PCR relied on a set of 60 Vbeta primers and 13 Jbeta primers. Sequencing was performed with immunoSEQ multiplex PCR; in TCRdb, only in-frame clones are kept and a portion is missing. The repertoire holds about 160,000 clones, 77% seen once, with roughly 3.5% in the top ten. Sequencing was done on a sample of PBMCs. Source of these receptors: a man aged 25 to 45 in good health and CMV-seropositive.

The V and J genes are TRBV25-1 and TRBJ1-4; 10 bases align to TRBD1. V was clipped by 1 base and J by 0 bases; unmatched bases: 2. From germline, CDR1 is MGHDK and CDR2 SYGVNS. The CDR3 length is 17 residues. The CDR3 sequence is CASSESGQGATNEKLFF. The CDR3 bases are TGTGCCAGCAGTGAATCAGGACAGGGGGCAACTAATGAAAAACTGTTTTTT.

The chain carries TRBV4-2 and TRBJ2-3; D remains ambiguous. The germline CDR1 and CDR2 sequences are LGHNA and YNFKEQ. Trimming cost V 4 bases and J 6 bases, with 20 bases left between them. The CDR3 sequence is 16 residues long. The CDR3 DNA is TGTGCCAGCAGCCTACGAGAGAGTCTCCCCAAGGATACGCAGTATTTT. This encodes CASSLRESLPKDTQYF.

The chain carries TRBV6-5 and TRBJ1-1; TRBD1 is a possible D gene (6 bases). Trimming took off 7 bases at V and 3 bases at J, with 15 bases between the two ends. CDR3 size: 14 residues. CDR1 and CDR2 from the germline V gene are MNHEY and SVGAGI. CDR3 sequence reads: CASIGPQGYTEAFF. The CDR3 DNA is TGTGCCAGCATCGGGCCCCAGGGGTACACTGAAGCTTTCTTT.

The chain carries TRBV2 and TRBJ2-1, with a possible D match to TRBD2 (5 bases). This CDR3 spans 17 amino acids. The germline CDR1 and CDR2 sequences are SNHLY and FYNNEI. The V end lost 2 bases, the J end lost 5 bases, and 19 bases lay between the germline ends. The CDR3 here is CASSEPGNHLGDNEQFF. The CDR3 DNA is TGTGCCAGCAGTGAACCCGGGAATCACCTCGGGGACAATGAGCAGTTCTTC.

The rearrangement uses TRBV5-1 and TRBJ2-3; TRBD2 matches 14 bases. Germline lookup yields CDR1 SGHRS and CDR2 YFSETQ. The CDR3 extends over 15 amino acids. The J segment lost 6 bases and the V segment lost 5 bases, leaving 5 bases of the junction unmatched. In nucleotides, the CDR3 is TGCGCCAGCAGACAGACTAGCGGGGGGGAGGATACGCAGTATTTT. This translates into CASRQTSGGEDTQYF.

The rearrangement joins TRBV6-4 to TRBJ1-5; 8 bases fit TRBD1. J lost 6 bases, V lost 4 bases, and 11 bases had no gene match. The CDR3 contains 16 residues. The germline gives CDR1 MRHNA, CDR2 SNTAGT. The CDR3 is CASSAYAQGVVQPQHF. CDR3 DNA: TGTGCCAGCAGTGCGTATGCACAGGGGGTTGTTCAGCCCCAGCATTTT.

The chain joins TRBV25-1 to TRBJ1-6; D perhaps matches TRBD1 (5 bases). V lost 1 base and J 9 bases, leaving 13 bases between the germline ends. CDR3 length: 15 residues. The germline CDR1 and CDR2 sequences are MGHDK and SYGVNS. CDR3 sequence: CASSELGGDASPLHF. CDR3 coding DNA: TGTGCCAGCAGTGAATTAGGAGGGGATGCTTCACCCCTCCACTTT.

The chain links TRBV5-6 to TRBJ1-5, with a possible D match to TRBD1 (5 bases). Germline V gene lookup returns CDR1 SGHDT and CDR2 YYEEEE. The length of the CDR3 is 15 residues. Trimming pared 0 bases from V and 4 bases from J, leaving 11 bases between. This CDR3 is CASSLVRQGNQPQHF. The DNA of the CDR3 is TGTGCCAGCAGCTTGGTAAGGCAGGGTAATCAGCCCCAGCATTTT.

The CDR3 DNA reads TGTGCCAGCAGCCCCCGACTAGCGCGAACCTACGAGCAGTACTTC. Protein product: CASSPRLARTYEQYF. The chain couples TRBV11-1 to TRBJ2-7; 8 positions agree with TRBD2. J lost 2 bases, V lost 5 bases, and 8 bases had no gene match. The germline V gene has CDR1 SGHAT and CDR2 FQDESV (reference sequence). The CDR3 runs 15 residues.

The J gene is TRBJ2-7, the V gene TRBV5-1; 9 bases are shared with TRBD2. After removal of 0 bases from V and 0 bases from J, the junction contained 7 bases not matched to a gene. Germline loops: CDR1 SGHRS, CDR2 YFSETQ. This CDR3 contains 17 residues. The CDR3 bases are TGCGCCAGCAGCTTGGTGGGGCGGCGGGGGGGCTCCTACGAGCAGTACTTC. Amino acid sequence: CASSLVGRRGGSYEQYF. Looking up the rest from reference TRBV5-1 and TRBJ2-7 gives the full variable domain: KAGVTQTPRYLIKTRGQQVTLSCSPISGHRSVSWYQQTPGQGLQFLFEYFSETQRNKGNFPGRFSGRQFSNSRSEMNVSTLELGDSALYLCASSLVGRRGGSYEQYFGPGTRLTVT.